The source of this T cell receptor beta chain is a study of blood T cell repertoires in COVID-19. Trimming stripped 0 bases from V and 9 bases from J, with 18 bases between. Looked up from germline, CDR1 is GTSNPN and CDR2 is SVGIG (reference sequence). The CDR3 contains 16 residues. Libraries were prepared by immunoSEQ multiplex PCR; TCRdb keeps only in-frame clonotypes and omits some of them. The sample lists approximately 75,000 clones, roughly 80% seen once, with under 7.5% in the top ten. Sequences were obtained from peripheral blood. The chain employs TRBV30 and TRBJ1-6; tentative D call: TRBD1 (6 bases). This receptor was identified in a man aged 30 to 39 with COVID-19, enrolled during active disease. CDR3 region: CAWSVQGRTRSSPLHF. CDR3 bases: TGTGCCTGGAGTGTACAGGGTAGGACTCGGAGTTCACCCCTCCACTTT.